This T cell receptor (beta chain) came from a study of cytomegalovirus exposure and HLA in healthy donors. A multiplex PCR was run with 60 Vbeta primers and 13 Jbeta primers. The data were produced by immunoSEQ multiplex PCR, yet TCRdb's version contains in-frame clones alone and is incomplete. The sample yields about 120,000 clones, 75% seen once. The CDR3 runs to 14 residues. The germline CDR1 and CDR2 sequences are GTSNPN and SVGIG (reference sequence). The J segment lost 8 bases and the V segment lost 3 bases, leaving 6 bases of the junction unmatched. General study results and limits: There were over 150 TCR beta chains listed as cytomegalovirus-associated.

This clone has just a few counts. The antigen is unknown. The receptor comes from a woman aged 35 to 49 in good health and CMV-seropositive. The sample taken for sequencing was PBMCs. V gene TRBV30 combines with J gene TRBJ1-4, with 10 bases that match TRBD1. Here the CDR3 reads CAWSAGTGEEKLFF. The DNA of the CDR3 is TGTGCCTGGAGCGCTGGGACAGGGGAGGAAAAACTGTTTTTT.